Listed below are T cell receptor beta chains from one sample, sequenced in a study of blood T cell repertoires in COVID-19. Some clones are missing from TCRdb's copy, which holds only in-frame ones; the method was immunoSEQ multiplex PCR. The sample carries roughly 110,000 clones, over 70% recorded once. The sequenced sample was peripheral blood. The source of these receptors is a woman aged 70-85 years with acute or convalescent COVID-19. Each CDR3 is given with its conserved first and last residue. Fields, in order: V gene, CDR3 protein.

v_call: TRBV6-5; cdr3_aa: CASRRQVHSGYTF
v_call: TRBV11-2; cdr3_aa: CASSSVPGSSYNEQFF
v_call: TRBV27; cdr3_aa: CASSWGQGQEKLFF
v_call: TRBV6-2/TRBV6-3; cdr3_aa: CASSDSGSRTDTQYF
v_call: TRBV10-3; cdr3_aa: CAISFDRANTGELFF
v_call: TRBV5-1; cdr3_aa: CASSLGQVADTQYF
v_call: TRBV7-2; cdr3_aa: CASSRGLAGPNEQFF
v_call: TRBV15; cdr3_aa: CATSRGRSGTRPGELFF
v_call: TRBV5-1; cdr3_aa: CASSLGDRSPGEKLFF
v_call: TRBV29-1; cdr3_aa: CSVHRGWGEAFF
v_call: TRBV29-1; cdr3_aa: CSGASGSYNEQFF
v_call: TRBV19; cdr3_aa: CASRKTGLNTEAFF
v_call: TRBV14; cdr3_aa: CASSQGTSGTPGELFF
v_call: TRBV11-2; cdr3_aa: CASSLGAGGRNNEQFF